This T cell receptor beta chain was observed in a study of blood T cell repertoires in COVID-19. Assay used: immunoSEQ multiplex PCR; TCRdb lists only in-frame clones, some missing. The repertoire has more than 35,000 clones, approximately 85% of them found once; the top ten carry roughly 9.7%. CDR1 and CDR2 from the germline V gene are SGHTA and FQGNSA. CDR3 size: 15 residues. Between the trimmed V and J ends, which lost 1 base and 8 bases, there was a span of 12 bases. Sequencing was done on a sample of peripheral blood. This sequence originates from a human donor in a cohort sampled during active COVID-19. This sequence joins TRBV7-2 and TRBJ1-6, with TRBD1 as a possible D gene (6 bases). The CDR3 loop is CASSLGGGIDSPLHF. Here the CDR3 DNA reads TGTGCCAGCAGCTTAGGAGGGGGTATCGATTCACCCCTCCACTTT.